Shown below are 15 T cell receptor beta chains from a single sample sequenced in a study of blood T cell repertoires in COVID-19. The protocol was immunoSEQ multiplex PCR, while the TCRdb copy is restricted to in-frame clones and leaves out a portion. The sample includes about 210,000 clones, roughly 80% of them seen just once. Sequences were obtained from peripheral blood. The source is a man in his fifties or sixties with COVID-19, enrolled during active disease.

V gene TRBV3-1 (or the pseudogene TRBV3-2) combines with J gene TRBJ1-1; perhaps TRBD1 as D (6 bases). CDR1 LGHDT and CDR2 YNNKEL come from the germline V gene (reference sequence). The CDR3 sequence is 14 residues long. V lost 6 bases, J lost 4 bases, and 15 bases lay in between. The CDR3: CASSRSTGFTEAFF. CDR3 nucleotides: TGTGCCAGCAGTCGAAGCACAGGGTTCACTGAAGCTTTCTTT.

This clone appeared a single time. The V call is TRBV3-1 (or the pseudogene TRBV3-2), the J call TRBJ2-5; TRBD1 matches at 9 bases. The V gene end was trimmed by 3 bases and the J gene end by 4 bases; junction bases not matched to a gene: 3. CDR1 LGHDT and CDR2 YNNKEL come from the germline V gene (reference sequence). The CDR3 loop spans 14 amino acids. CDR3 bases: TGTGCCAGCAGCCATACAGGGGGCGCAGAGACCCAGTACTTC. Its translation: CASSHTGGAETQYF.

The chain combines TRBV3-1 (or the pseudogene TRBV3-2) with TRBJ2-1; 9 bases line up with TRBD1. The J segment lost 6 bases and the V segment lost 3 bases, leaving 6 bases of the junction unmatched. This CDR3 is 15 amino acids long. Germline V CDR1 and CDR2: LGHDT, YNNKEL (reference sequence). Here the CDR3 reads CASSQVGTGINEQFF. DNA of the CDR3: TGTGCCAGCAGCCAGGTGGGGACAGGGATCAATGAGCAGTTCTTC.

This clone was seen more than once but under ten times. This chain connects TRBV4-1 to TRBJ1-1; D call uncertain. Trimming stripped 2 bases from V and 0 bases from J, with 7 bases between. The CDR3 covers 14 residues. The germline gives CDR1 MGHRA, CDR2 YSYEKL. The CDR3 nucleotides read TGCGCCAGCAGCCAAAGCTCGGTGAACACTGAAGCTTTCTTT. The encoded protein is CASSQSSVNTEAFF.

The chain employs TRBV3-1 (or the pseudogene TRBV3-2) and TRBJ2-1; D gene uncertain. The germline gives CDR1 LGHDT, CDR2 YNNKEL (reference sequence). The V end lost 0 bases, the J end lost 4 bases, and 7 bases lay between the germline ends. The CDR3 runs 14 residues. The CDR3 DNA is TGTGCCAGCAGCCAAGACCGTTATTACAATGAGCAGTTCTTC. Protein sequence: CASSQDRYYNEQFF.

CDR3 sequence reads: CASSQSDSPDNSPLHF. Written as DNA, the CDR3 is TGTGCCAGCTCACAATCGGACAGCCCTGATAATTCACCCCTCCACTTT. This chain uses TRBV5-4 with TRBJ1-6; weak D call: TRBD1 (6 bases). The ends were cut back, 7 bases at V and 5 bases at J, with 19 bases in the middle. The CDR3 is made up of 16 amino acids. Per germline, CDR1 SGHNT and CDR2 YYREEE (reference sequence). The entire variable domain, with the rest obtained from reference TRBV5-4 and TRBJ1-6, is as follows: ETGVTQSPTHLIKTRGQQVTLRCSSQSGHNTVSWYQQALGQGPQFIFQYYREEENGRGNFPPRFSGLQFPNYSSELNVNALELDDSALYLCASSQSDSPDNSPLHFGNGTRLTVT.

This chain uses TRBV7-9 with TRBJ2-7; the match to TRBD2 covers 11 bases. The length of the CDR3 is 17 residues. CDR1 SEHNR and CDR2 FQNEAQ come from the germline V gene (reference sequence). The V gene end was trimmed by 3 bases and the J gene end by 2 bases; junction bases not matched to a gene: 9. The CDR3 nucleotides read TGTGCCAGCAGCTTCTGGCTAGCGGGAGGAAAGACCTACGAGCAGTACTTC. This gives the protein CASSFWLAGGKTYEQYF.

The chain employs TRBV5-6 and TRBJ2-7; TRBD1 matches 7 bases. CDR1 and CDR2 from the germline V gene are SGHDT and YYEEEE. V trimming: 4 bases; J trimming: 0 bases; junction bases outside the gene matches: 7. The CDR3 sequence is 15 residues long. The CDR3 here is CASSEQGSSSYEQYF. The CDR3 nucleotides read TGTGCCAGCAGCGAACAGGGGTCGAGCTCCTACGAGCAGTACTTC.

The chain couples TRBV7-8 to TRBJ1-3; D might be TRBD1 (6 bases). This CDR3 has 16 residues. The V gene's germline CDR1 is SGHVS and CDR2 FQNEAQ. Trimming removed 1 base at V and 0 bases at J, with 10 bases between. The CDR3 DNA follows: TGTGCCAGCAGCTTAGGGGGGACACTCTCTGGAAACACCATATATTTT. Translating gives CASSLGGTLSGNTIYF.

This chain links TRBV10-2 with TRBJ1-1, with D perhaps matching TRBD1 (6 bases). The CDR3 sequence is 16 residues long. V was trimmed by 3 bases and J by 3 bases, leaving 17 bases between them. The germline V gene encodes CDR1 WSHSY and CDR2 SAAADI. The CDR3 DNA is TGCGCCAGCAGTGACAGGGGAGAATATGGGTACACTGAAGCTTTCTTT. It codes for CASSDRGEYGYTEAFF.

The chain recombines TRBV6-5 with TRBJ2-1, with D perhaps TRBD2 (5 bases). V was clipped by 8 bases and J by 7 bases, with 18 bases between them. Germline values: CDR1 MNHEY, CDR2 SVGAGI. The CDR3 sequence is 14 residues long. The CDR3 nucleotides read TGTGCCAGCGGGTGGTCTCCAACTAGTAATGAGCAGTTCTTC. This translates into CASGWSPTSNEQFF.

The CDR3: CASMESSYNEQFF. DNA of the CDR3: TGTGCCAGCATGGAGAGCTCCTACAATGAGCAGTTCTTC. The V and J genes are TRBV2 and TRBJ2-1; D not resolved. The germline V gene has CDR1 SNHLY and CDR2 FYNNEI. The length of the CDR3 is 13 residues. The V and J ends lost 7 bases and 0 bases respectively, with 7 bases between them.

The chain combines TRBV28 with TRBJ1-5; 8 bases are a match to TRBD1. V was pared by 6 bases and J by 6 bases, with 4 bases of the junction left unmatched. CDR3 length: 13 amino acids. The germline CDR1 and CDR2 sequences are MDHEN and SYDVKM. The CDR3 nucleotides are TGTGCCAGCAGAACCGACAGGGGTCAGCCCCAGCATTTT. As protein: CASRTDRGQPQHF.

The chain recombines TRBV5-1 with TRBJ2-5, with TRBD1 matching 8 bases. The germline V gene has CDR1 SGHRS and CDR2 YFSETQ. V lost 3 bases to trimming and J lost 5 bases; unmatched junction nucleotides: 3. The CDR3 covers 13 residues. CDR3 coding DNA: TGCGCCAGCAGCTCCAGGGGGCAGGAGACCCAGTACTTC. Translated, it gives CASSSRGQETQYF.

The chain combines TRBV9 with TRBJ2-2; 9 bases are shared with TRBD1. The germline V gene encodes CDR1 SGDLS and CDR2 YYNGEE. The CDR3 has 15 amino acids. V lost 4 bases to trimming and J lost 5 bases; unmatched junction nucleotides: 6. For the CDR3, the DNA is TGTGCCAGCAGCCTGGGACAGGGAAAAACCGGGGAGCTGTTTTTT. This gives the protein CASSLGQGKTGELFF.